Listed here is a single TCR beta chain. V shed 3 bases and J shed 2 bases, with 8 bases lying between them. Germline V gene sequence: CDR1 MNHNS, CDR2 SASEGT. The CDR3 runs to 14 residues. The data stem from a study of radiotherapy plus CTLA-4 blockade in lung cancer. The table came from immunoSEQ multiplex PCR; TCRdb's copy has only in-frame clones and leaves some out. The repertoire holds 45,000 or so clones, with roughly four fifths as singletons. This material consisted of peripheral blood, taken from a patient treated with radiotherapy plus ipilimumab. V and J are TRBV6-1 and TRBJ2-4; D gene uncertain. This sequence was found in a human donor with non-small cell lung cancer who had a complete response to radiotherapy plus ipilimumab. The CDR3 spells CASSESGPKNIQYF. The CDR3 nucleotides are TGTGCCAGCAGTGAGAGTGGGCCCAAAAACATTCAGTACTTC.